The next 26 T cell receptor beta chains were all read from a single sample in a study of regulatory T cells in long-lasting Graves disease. Assembly of TCR beta libraries relied on iRepertoire HTBI primers together with Arm-PCR of CDR3 regions. Each CDR3 protein is one row after TCRdb ran MiXCR on the multiplex PCR reads. This sample carries around 500,000 distinct CDR3 sequences, more than 10% of them seen once, and the ten largest clones take about 8.3%. The time point here: newly diagnosed GD, antithyroid drugs for less than 3 months. RNA extracted from PBMCs served as the sequencing template. These records were also assigned to another study, of T cells in Graves' hyperthyroidism and ophthalmopathy.

The specimen comprised peripheral blood mononuclear cells (PBMCs), sampled at new diagnosis, from a patient treated with antithyroid drugs. Source of these receptors: a woman aged 25 to 39 with Graves disease.

This clonotype was picked up many times. The chain employs TRBV2 and TRBJ2-7, with TRBD2 identical over 15 bases. The CDR3 runs 17 residues. Trimming cost V 5 bases and J 2 bases; bases outside gene matches: 7. The germline V gene encodes CDR1 SNHLY and CDR2 FYNNEI. The CDR3 region is CASSRGLAGGNPYEQYF. DNA of the CDR3: TGTGCCAGCAGTCGGGGACTAGCGGGAGGAAATCCCTACGAGCAGTACTTC.

This clonotype was observed many times. The V gene is TRBV2, the J gene TRBJ2-1; D is unresolved. Germline CDR1 reads SNHLY; CDR2 reads FYNNEI. V was trimmed by 3 bases and J by 5 bases, leaving 8 bases between them. This CDR3 has 13 residues. In nucleotides, the CDR3 is TGTGCCAGCAGTGACGATAGACACAATGAGCAGTTCTTC. Translated: CASSDDRHNEQFF.

This clonotype was seen at least ten times. One end of the junction does not line up with germline, which may come from a read error. This sequence joins TRBV12-3 or TRBV12-4 and TRBJ2-7, with a tentative D call TRBD2 (5 bases). The CDR3 is 13 residues long. CDR3 nucleotide sequence: TGTGCCAGCAGCTTAGCGCTAGGCTACGAGCAGTACTTC. Amino acids: CASSLALGYEQYF.

There are many counts of this clonotype. V and J are TRBV11-1 and TRBJ2-7; D is unclear. In germline, CDR1 is SGHAT, CDR2 FQDESV (reference sequence). This CDR3 contains 14 residues. The V end was cut by 5 bases, the J end by 0 bases, with 11 bases between. CDR3 loop: CASSRWGSSYEQYF. In DNA, the CDR3 is TGTGCCAGCAGCCGTTGGGGATCCTCCTACGAGCAGTACTTC.

Worth noting for this clonotype: One end of the junction fails to match germline, which may point to a read error. This rearrangement joins TRBV28 to TRBJ1-5, with D tentatively TRBD1 (6 bases). The germline gives CDR1 MDHEN, CDR2 SYDVKM. The CDR3 is 14 residues long. CDR3 region: CTSSATGLLGPQHF. The CDR3 DNA reads TGTACCAGCAGTGCTACAGGGCTTTTGGGGCCCCAGCATTTT.

This clonotype was seen more than once but under ten times. V usage is TRBV9 and J usage is TRBJ2-1, with 8 nucleotides matching TRBD2. CDR1 and CDR2 (germline): SGDLS, YYNGEE. V dropped 2 bases and J dropped 4; count of bases not matched to a gene: 2. This CDR3 contains 14 residues. The CDR3 reads CASSVRGDYNEQFF. The CDR3, as DNA: TGTGCCAGCAGCGTGCGGGGGGATTACAATGAGCAGTTCTTC. Complete variable domain (other parts from reference TRBV9 and TRBJ2-1): DSGVTQTPKHLITATGQRVTLRCSPRSGDLSVYWYQQSLDQGLQFLIQYYNGEERAKGNILERFSAQQFPDLHSELNLSSLELGDSALYFCASSVRGDYNEQFFGPGTRLTVL.

This clonotype appeared many times. The rearrangement joins TRBV6-2 or TRBV6-3 to TRBJ2-3; D not resolved. V lost 2 bases, J lost 4 bases, and 7 bases lay in between. Per the germline V gene, CDR1 is MNHEY and CDR2 is SVGEGT. There are 13 residues in the CDR3. DNA of the CDR3: TGTGCCAGCAGTTACCTGTTATCAGATACGCAGTATTTT. This sequence encodes CASSYLLSDTQYF.

This clonotype appeared many times. The chain employs TRBV28 and TRBJ1-2; maybe TRBD1 (5 bases). Germline V gives CDR1 MDHEN, CDR2 SYDVKM. CDR3 size: 12 residues. Trimming took off 6 bases at V and 5 bases at J, with 10 bases between the two ends. The CDR3 loop is CASSLRGYGYTF. The CDR3, as DNA: TGTGCCAGCAGCTTGAGGGGTTATGGCTACACCTTC.

Notes on this clonotype: This probably arose from a read error, given a far larger clone one base away. V is TRBV11-2 and J is TRBJ2-3; D gene ambiguous. The assigned J gene may be wrong: the sequence end matches TRBJ2-1 better. This CDR3 is 13 amino acids long. The germline V gene has CDR1 SGHAT and CDR2 FQNNGV. The CDR3 protein is CASSSTPNNQQFF. The CDR3 coding sequence is TGTGCCAGCAGCTCAACCCCTAATAATCAGCAGTTCTTC.

This clonotype was found many times. The DNA of the CDR3 is TGTGCCAGCAGTCTCTCGGGACAGGGGATCGACCAGCCCCAGCATTTT. As protein: CASSLSGQGIDQPQHF. The rearrangement joins TRBV6-2 or TRBV6-3 to TRBJ1-5, with TRBD1 matching over 10 bases. Germline V gene sequence: CDR1 MNHEY, CDR2 SVGEGT. This CDR3 has 16 amino acids. V shed 5 bases and J 7 bases; nucleotides not matched to a gene: 11.

This clonotype has at least ten counts. J is TRBJ2-7 and V is TRBV28; D gene uncertain. Germline lookup yields CDR1 MDHEN and CDR2 SYDVKM. The CDR3 consists of 12 residues. V dropped 7 bases and J dropped 1 base, with 8 bases sitting between them. The CDR3 coding sequence is TGTGCCAGCACCACCGCATCCTACGAGCAGTACTTC. The encoded protein is CASTTASYEQYF. Variable domain in full (rest from reference TRBV28 and TRBJ2-7): DVKVTQSSRYLVKRTGEKVFLECVQDMDHENMFWYRQDPGLGLRLIYFSYDVKMKEKGDIPEGYSVSREKKERFSLILESASTNQTSMYLCASTTASYEQYFGPGTRLTVT.

To note about this clonotype: This may be a read error, as it is one base from a much larger clone. The V call is TRBV12-3 or TRBV12-4, the J call TRBJ2-2; D tentatively reads TRBD1 or TRBD2 (6 bases each). CDR3 length: 16 residues. The CDR3 nucleotides are TGTGCCAGCAGTGGTAGGGGGTCAGGGAAAACCGGGGGGCTGTTTTTT. Translation: CASSGRGSGKTGGLFF.

This clonotype was picked up many times. CDR3 sequence: CASSQDLRSFNRTYEQYF. As DNA, the CDR3 is TGTGCCAGCAGCCAAGATCTCCGCTCATTTAACAGAACCTACGAGCAGTACTTC. The chain has TRBV3-1 and TRBJ2-7; D call uncertain. The CDR3 has 18 residues. Germline CDR1 reads LGHDT; CDR2 reads YNNKEL (reference sequence). The V end was cut by 0 bases, the J end by 2 bases, with 20 bases between.

This clonotype was picked up many times. The chain has TRBV6-2 or TRBV6-3 and TRBJ1-1; D is unclear. Germline CDR1 MNHEY, CDR2 SVGEGT. Trimming removed 5 bases at V and 2 bases at J, with 12 bases between. The CDR3 contains 14 residues. In nucleotides, the CDR3 is TGTGCCAGCAGTATTCCGGGTCAAAACACTGAAGCTTTCTTT. It specifies CASSIPGQNTEAFF.

In this sample, this clonotype turned up many times. The rearrangement uses TRBV7-9 and TRBJ1-1, with D tentatively TRBD1 (6 bases). The length of the CDR3 is 13 residues. V was trimmed by 7 bases and J by 4 bases, leaving 13 bases between them. The V gene's germline CDR1 is SEHNR and CDR2 FQNEAQ (reference sequence). CDR3 protein: CASTGQPSTEAFF. Written as DNA, the CDR3 is TGTGCCAGCACAGGACAGCCGAGCACTGAAGCTTTCTTT.

Only a few counts were recorded for this clonotype. The chain recombines TRBV9 with TRBJ2-7, with a possible D match to TRBD1 (6 bases). From germline, CDR1 is SGDLS and CDR2 YYNGEE. Between the trimmed V and J ends, which lost 0 bases and 5 bases, there was a span of 12 bases. This CDR3 region has 14 residues. The CDR3 loop is CASSVADSFDEQYF. In nucleotides, the CDR3 is TGTGCCAGCAGCGTAGCGGACAGCTTTGACGAGCAGTACTTC.

This clonotype was observed many times. The rearrangement uses TRBV10-3 and TRBJ2-1; TRBD1 matches 7 bases. The ends lost 6 bases at V and 8 bases at J; junction bases unmatched: 13. From germline, CDR1 is ENHRY and CDR2 SYGVKD. The CDR3 extends over 15 amino acids. Written as DNA, the CDR3 is TGTGCCATCAGCGCCGGGACAGCGCCCGGGGATGAGCAGTTCTTC. It yields the protein CAISAGTAPGDEQFF.

This clonotype was observed at least ten times. The chain carries TRBV20-1 and TRBJ1-1; D call uncertain. CDR1 DFQATT and CDR2 SNEGSKA come from the germline V gene (reference sequence). The CDR3 extends over 11 amino acids. V lost 1 base and J lost 1, with 1 base in between. DNA of the CDR3: TGCAGTGCTAGAGCGAACACTGAAGCTTTCTTT. Protein: CSARANTEAFF.

This clonotype was seen just once. The chain couples TRBV6-1 to TRBJ2-7; D possibly corresponds to TRBD2 (6 bases). Germline CDR1 MNHNS, CDR2 SASEGT. The CDR3 is 13 residues long. The V end was cut by 7 bases, the J end by 5 bases, with 15 bases between. CDR3 nucleotide sequence: TGTGCCAGCATAGAAGGGACTTTGAACGAGCAGTACTTC. This codes for CASIEGTLNEQYF.

This clonotype came up many times. The chain has TRBV19 and TRBJ1-1; D is uncertain. This CDR3 comprises 14 residues. Germline CDR1 is LNHDA and CDR2 is SQIVND (reference sequence). V was cut by 5 bases and J by 6 bases, with 16 bases left in between. The DNA for the CDR3 is TGTGCCAGTAGTCGGACGGGGAGTATCCCTGAAGCTTTCTTT. Protein sequence: CASSRTGSIPEAFF.

This clonotype was found many times. The V gene is TRBV5-5, the J gene TRBJ2-6; D perhaps matches TRBD2 (6 bases). Trimming shortened V by 0 bases and J by 1 base, and 11 bases separated the two germline ends. CDR3 length equals 17 residues. From germline, CDR1 is SGHKS and CDR2 YYEKEE (reference sequence). This CDR3 is CASSLVRGRSGANVLTF. DNA for the CDR3: TGTGCCAGCAGCTTGGTACGGGGGAGGTCTGGGGCCAACGTCCTGACTTTC.

This clonotype has ten or more counts. The chain couples TRBV29-1 to TRBJ1-1; D gene ambiguous. Germline CDR1 and CDR2: SQVTM and ANQGSEA. Between the trimmed V and J ends, which lost 3 bases and 1 base, there was a span of 15 bases. The CDR3 contains 15 residues. The DNA for the CDR3 is TGCAGCGTTGACGATCATAAGGGTAGGAACACTGAAGCTTTCTTT. Translating gives CSVDDHKGRNTEAFF.

The gene calls are TRBV7-2 and TRBJ2-1; D ambiguous. The germline gives CDR1 SGHTA, CDR2 FQGNSA. CDR3 length: 15 amino acids. Trimming pared 5 bases from V and 1 base from J, leaving 12 bases between. In nucleotides, the CDR3 is TGTGCCAGCAGCCGCACGTATTCGTCCTACAATGAGCAGTTCTTC. It translates to CASSRTYSSYNEQFF.

This clonotype was seen ten or more times. The CDR3 sequence is CASSGVVQGQFWEQYF. The CDR3 nucleotides are TGTGCCAGCAGCGGGGTTGTTCAGGGTCAATTTTGGGAGCAGTACTTC. The rearrangement links TRBV2 to TRBJ2-7; tentatively, D is TRBD1 or TRBD2 (5 bases each). From germline, CDR1 is SNHLY and CDR2 FYNNEI. This CDR3 contains 16 residues. V was trimmed by 6 bases and J by 7 bases, leaving 25 bases between them.

The sample holds many counts of this clonotype. This chain connects TRBV28 to TRBJ2-5; 12 nucleotides line up with TRBD2. V shed 4 bases and J 2 bases; nucleotides not matched to a gene: 2. Germline V gene data show CDR1 as MDHEN and CDR2 as SYDVKM. The CDR3 sequence is 15 residues long. The CDR3 DNA reads TGTGCCAGCAGTTCACTAGCGGGAGGTCAAGAGACCCAGTACTTC. It codes for CASSSLAGGQETQYF.

This clonotype has a count of ten or more. The chain uses TRBV18 and TRBJ1-3; possibly TRBD1 for D (6 bases). The length of the CDR3 is 16 residues. Trimming cost V 5 bases and J 0 bases, with 14 bases left between them. The germline V gene encodes CDR1 KGHSH and CDR2 LQKENI. CDR3 coding DNA: TGTGCCAGCTCAGTCGGACAGCCAAGCTCTGGAAACACCATATATTTT. This translates into CASSVGQPSSGNTIYF.